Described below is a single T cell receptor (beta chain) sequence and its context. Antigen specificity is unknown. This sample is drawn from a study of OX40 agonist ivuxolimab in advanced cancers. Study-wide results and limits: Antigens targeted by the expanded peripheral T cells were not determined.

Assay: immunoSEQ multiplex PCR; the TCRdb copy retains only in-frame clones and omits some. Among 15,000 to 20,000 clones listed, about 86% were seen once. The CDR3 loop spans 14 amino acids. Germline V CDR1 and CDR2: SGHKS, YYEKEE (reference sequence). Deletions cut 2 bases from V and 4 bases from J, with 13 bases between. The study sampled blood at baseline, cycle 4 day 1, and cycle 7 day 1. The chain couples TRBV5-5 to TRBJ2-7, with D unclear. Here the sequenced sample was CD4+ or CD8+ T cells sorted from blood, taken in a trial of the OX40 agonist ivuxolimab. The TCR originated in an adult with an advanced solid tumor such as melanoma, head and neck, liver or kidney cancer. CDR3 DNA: TGTGCCAGCAGCTTTCGGGTATCATCTTACGAGCAGTACTTC. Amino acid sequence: CASSFRVSSYEQYF.